The entry below describes one TCR beta chain. Data came from immunoSEQ multiplex PCR; TCRdb stores just in-frame clones and leaves some out. The sample lists 300,000 to 400,000 clones; roughly 90% were seen once. The germline V gene encodes CDR1 SGHDT and CDR2 YYEEEE. CDR3 length: 16 amino acids. Trimming removed 0 bases from V and 8 bases from J; junction bases left unmatched: 9. The source of the sample is a study of blood T cell repertoires in COVID-19. Sequenced material: PBMCs or T cells enriched from blood (not recorded which). The TCR was taken from a woman aged 25 to 39 with acute COVID-19. The chain has TRBV5-6 and TRBJ2-1, with 9 bases fitting TRBD1. The CDR3: CASSLVSGTGMDEQFF. The CDR3 region has the DNA TGTGCCAGCAGCTTGGTCTCCGGGACAGGGATGGATGAGCAGTTCTTC.